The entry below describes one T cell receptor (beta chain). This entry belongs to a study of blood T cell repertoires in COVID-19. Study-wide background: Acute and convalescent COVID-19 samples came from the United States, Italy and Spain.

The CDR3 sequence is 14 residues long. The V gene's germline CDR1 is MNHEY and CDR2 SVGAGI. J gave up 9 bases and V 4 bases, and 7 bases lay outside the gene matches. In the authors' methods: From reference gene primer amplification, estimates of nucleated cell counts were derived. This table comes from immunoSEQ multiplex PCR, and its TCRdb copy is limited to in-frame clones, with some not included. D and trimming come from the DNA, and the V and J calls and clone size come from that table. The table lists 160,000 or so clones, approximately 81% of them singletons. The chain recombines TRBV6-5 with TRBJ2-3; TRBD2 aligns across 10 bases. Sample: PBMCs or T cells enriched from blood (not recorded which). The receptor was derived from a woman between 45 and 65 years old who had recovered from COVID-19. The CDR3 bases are TGTGCCAGCAGTTCGGGATCGACTAGCGGGACGCAGTATTTT. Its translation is CASSSGSTSGTQYF.